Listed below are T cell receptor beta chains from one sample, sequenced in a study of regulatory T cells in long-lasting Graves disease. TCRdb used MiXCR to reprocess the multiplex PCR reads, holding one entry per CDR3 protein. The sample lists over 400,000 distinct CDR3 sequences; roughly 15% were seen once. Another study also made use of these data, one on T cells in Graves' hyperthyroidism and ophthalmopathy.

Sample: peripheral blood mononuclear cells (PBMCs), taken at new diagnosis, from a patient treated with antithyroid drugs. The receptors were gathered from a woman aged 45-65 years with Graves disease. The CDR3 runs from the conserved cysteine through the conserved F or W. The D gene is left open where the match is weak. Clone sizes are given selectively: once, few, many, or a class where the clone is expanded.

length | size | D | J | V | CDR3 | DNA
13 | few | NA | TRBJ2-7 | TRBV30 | CAWSVIAGYEQYF | TGTGCCTGGAGTGTAATTGCTGGCTACGAGCAGTACTTC
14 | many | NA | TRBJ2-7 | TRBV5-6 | CASSLGWGRDEQYF | TGTGCCAGCAGCTTGGGGTGGGGCAGGGACGAGCAGTACTTC
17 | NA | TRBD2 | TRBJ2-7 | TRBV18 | CASSPAGLAGGNYEQYF | TGTGCCAGCTCACCAGCCGGACTAGCGGGAGGGAACTACGAGCAGTACTTC
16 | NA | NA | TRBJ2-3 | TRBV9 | CASSVDFSWGTDTQYF | TGTGCCAGCAGCGTAGATTTCAGTTGGGGCACAGATACGCAGTATTTT
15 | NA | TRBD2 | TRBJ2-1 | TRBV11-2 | CASSLQAGAINEQFF | TGTGCCAGCAGCCTACAAGCGGGAGCTATCAATGAGCAGTTCTTC
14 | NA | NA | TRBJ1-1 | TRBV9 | CASSVSGLGTEAFF | TGTGCCAGCAGCGTATCCGGGTTGGGCACTGAAGCTTTCTTT
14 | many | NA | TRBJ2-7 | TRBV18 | CASSPPSASYEQYF | TGTGCCAGCTCACCACCGTCAGCATCCTACGAGCAGTACTTC
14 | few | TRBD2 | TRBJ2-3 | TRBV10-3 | CAISGEGFADTQYF | TGTGCCATCAGTGGGGAGGGGTTCGCAGATACGCAGTATTTT
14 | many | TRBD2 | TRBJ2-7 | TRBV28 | CASTGGGSAYEQYF | TGTGCCAGCACCGGGGGAGGGAGCGCCTACGAGCAGTACTTC
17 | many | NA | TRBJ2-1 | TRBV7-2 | CASSLRSRDSTYNEQFF | TGTGCCAGCAGCTTAAGATCCAGGGATTCGACCTACAATGAGCAGTTCTTC
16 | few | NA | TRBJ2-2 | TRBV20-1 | CSASPLLVRDTGELFF | TGCAGTGCTAGTCCCCTACTAGTACGGGACACCGGGGAGCTGTTTTTT
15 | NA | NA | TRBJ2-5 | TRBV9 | CASSVEGGSGETQYF | TGTGCCAGCAGCGTAGAGGGGGGATCGGGAGAGACCCAGTACTTC
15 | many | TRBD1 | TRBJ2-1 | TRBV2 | CASSDEGQGAYEQFF | TGTGCCAGCAGTGATGAGGGACAGGGGGCTTATGAGCAGTTCTTC
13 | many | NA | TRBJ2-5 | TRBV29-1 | CSVSSAGRETQYF | TGCAGCGTTTCCTCGGCAGGGCGAGAGACCCAGTACTTC